Following are 26 T cell receptor beta chains from one sample sequenced in a study of Ad26.COV2.S vaccination and SARS-CoV-2 variants (dated by TCRdb to the early 2020s). In light of the paper, this sample's treatment or condition label describes: 19 received Ad26.COV2.S at low or high dose, single or two shots; about five received placebo; per-sample allocation not given. For vaccine and placebo recipients, the sequenced repertoires came from samples collected on day 63 after the first injection. Libraries were constructed by the immunoSEQ multiplex PCR assay. Imported from immuneACCESS, the table was reduced by TCRdb to in-frame sequences with V and J called. These copies leave out some clones; in studies compared against another copy, an unresolved V gene accounts for under half, and the cause of the remainder is not known. The sample data list 350,000 to 450,000 clones, and 80% to 90% of these were observed just once. More than 3% of the sample rests with the top ten.

Specimen: peripheral blood, collected in a trial of Ad26.COV2.S vaccine versus placebo. Receptor source: a person aged 18-60 years who received the Ad26.COV2.S COVID-19 vaccine or a placebo.

This chain links TRBV5-1 with TRBJ1-6; 10 positions agree with TRBD1. Trimming cost V 1 base and J 10 bases; bases outside gene matches: 8. The CDR3 is 16 amino acids. CDR1 is SGHRS and CDR2 is YFSETQ in the germline V gene. The CDR3 spells CASSLNPGTGDSPLHF. In nucleotides, the CDR3 is TGCGCCAGCAGCTTGAACCCCGGGACAGGGGACTCACCCCTCCACTTT.

The V and J genes are TRBV5-6 and TRBJ1-1, with unresolved D. Trimming shortened V by 2 bases and J by 0 bases, and 11 bases separated the two germline ends. Germline values: CDR1 SGHDT, CDR2 YYEEEE. This CDR3 spans 15 amino acids. As DNA, the CDR3 is TGTGCCAGCAGCTTCGGGGTTCCCATGAACACTGAAGCTTTCTTT. Translated: CASSFGVPMNTEAFF.

This clone was counted once. The genes are TRBV4-3 and TRBJ1-5; 9 bases match TRBD1. The CDR3 contains 14 residues. V lost 4 bases to trimming and J lost 4 bases; unmatched junction nucleotides: 2. From germline, CDR1 is LGHNA and CDR2 YSLEER. CDR3 in DNA: TGCGCCAGCAGCCCAGGACAGGGGAATCAGCCCCAGCATTTT. It translates to CASSPGQGNQPQHF.

The V and J genes are TRBV2 and TRBJ1-5, with 8 bases matching TRBD1. Looked up from germline, CDR1 is SNHLY and CDR2 is FYNNEI. This CDR3 is 14 amino acids long. Trimming removed 6 bases from V and 8 bases from J; junction bases left unmatched: 9. In DNA form, the CDR3 reads TGTGCCAGCAGCTCTGACAGGGGCCGGGAGCCCCAGCATTTT. This translates into CASSSDRGREPQHF.

The chain uses TRBV15 and TRBJ1-5; D may be TRBD1 (5 bases). The V end lost 3 bases, the J end lost 2 bases, and 14 bases lay between the germline ends. Germline CDR1 LNHNV, CDR2 YYDKDF (reference sequence). CDR3 length: 16 residues. The CDR3 coding sequence is TGTGCCACCAGCAGCTTATGGGGGGGTGGCAATCAGCCCCAGCATTTT. Protein product: CATSSLWGGGNQPQHF. Drawing the rest from reference TRBV15 and TRBJ1-5, the complete variable domain is DAMVIQNPRYQVTQFGKPVTLSCSQTLNHNVMYWYQQKSSQAPKLLFHYYDKDFNNEADTPDNFQSRRPNTSFCFLDIRSPGLGDTAMYLCATSSLWGGGNQPQHFGDGTRLSIL.

This clone has only one observation. The chain carries TRBV7-8 and TRBJ2-2, with TRBD1 matching 9 bases. There are 19 residues in the CDR3. Germline V gene lookup returns CDR1 SGHVS and CDR2 FQNEAQ. Unmatched junction bases numbered 12, after V lost 0 bases and J lost 4 bases. This CDR3 reads CASSLAAYRGRRGTGELFF. The CDR3 region has the DNA TGTGCCAGCAGCTTAGCCGCCTACAGGGGGCGCCGGGGCACCGGGGAGCTGTTTTTT.

V is TRBV5-1 and J is TRBJ2-2, with 7 positions matching TRBD2. This CDR3 region has 16 residues. V shed 0 bases and J 5 bases; nucleotides not matched to a gene: 7. From germline, CDR1 is SGHRS and CDR2 YFSETQ. DNA of the CDR3: TGCGCCAGCAGCTTGGGGGCGGGAGAGGCGACCGGGGAGCTGTTTTTT. It codes for CASSLGAGEATGELFF.

This chain connects TRBV6-5 to TRBJ2-7, with D possibly being TRBD1 (5 bases). Germline values: CDR1 MNHEY, CDR2 SVGAGI. The length of the CDR3 is 14 residues. Trimming stripped 6 bases from V and 0 bases from J, with 12 bases between. The CDR3 sequence: CASSVDRLSYEQYF. CDR3 bases: TGTGCCAGCAGCGTAGACAGACTCTCCTACGAGCAGTACTTC.

The genes are TRBV19 and TRBJ2-1, with TRBD2 matching over 12 bases. Trimming removed 7 bases from V and 7 bases from J; junction bases left unmatched: 2. This CDR3 is 13 amino acids long. The germline gives CDR1 LNHDA, CDR2 SQIVND (reference sequence). This CDR3 is CASKLAGGNEQFF. CDR3 bases: TGTGCCAGTAAACTAGCGGGGGGAAATGAGCAGTTCTTC.

The chain employs TRBV9 and TRBJ1-1, with 8 bases fitting TRBD1. Germline V gene lookup returns CDR1 SGDLS and CDR2 YYNGEE. The CDR3 consists of 14 residues. With V trimmed by 5 bases and J by 1 base, 4 bases remained unmatched. DNA of the CDR3: TGTGCCAGCAGACCCGGGACAGGGAACACTGAAGCTTTCTTT. Its protein product is CASRPGTGNTEAFF.

The rearrangement uses TRBV6-5 and TRBJ1-1, with TRBD1 as a possible D gene (6 bases). Trimming cost V 4 bases and J 4 bases, with 16 bases left between them. Looked up from germline, CDR1 is MNHEY and CDR2 is SVGAGI. The CDR3 length is 15 residues. The CDR3: CASSFKQGRATEAFF. In nucleotides, the CDR3 is TGTGCCAGCAGTTTTAAACAGGGACGGGCCACTGAAGCTTTCTTT.

The chain is built from TRBV10-2 and TRBJ2-3; 15 positions agree with TRBD2. The CDR3 runs 16 residues. Looked up from germline, CDR1 is WSHSY and CDR2 is SAAADI. Trimming cost V 8 bases and J 1 base; bases outside gene matches: 4. The CDR3 spells CASWTSGGARTDTQYF. In DNA form, the CDR3 reads TGCGCCAGCTGGACTAGCGGGGGGGCCCGCACAGATACGCAGTATTTT.

The chain recombines TRBV3-1 (or the pseudogene TRBV3-2) with TRBJ2-1; D uncertain. The germline V and J ends were trimmed by 0 bases and 5 bases, with 8 bases remaining between them. CDR3 length: 14 amino acids. The germline V gene encodes CDR1 LGHDT and CDR2 YNNKEL (reference sequence). As DNA, the CDR3 is TGTGCCAGCAGCCAAGAAGGCGGAGACAATGAGCAGTTCTTC. Translation gives CASSQEGGDNEQFF.

This rearrangement joins TRBV25-1 to TRBJ1-2; 8 bases align to TRBD1. The CDR3 consists of 14 residues. The germline V gene encodes CDR1 MGHDK and CDR2 SYGVNS. V shed 4 bases, J shed 0 bases, and the junction held 1 base outside the gene matches. The CDR3 here is CASSVTGANYGYTF. DNA of the CDR3: TGTGCCAGCAGTGTGACAGGGGCTAACTATGGCTACACCTTC.

The chain couples TRBV6-5 to TRBJ2-6; D unclear. CDR1 MNHEY and CDR2 SVGAGI come from the germline V gene. With 4 bases removed from V and 1 base from J, the gap between germline ends came to 8 bases. This CDR3 contains 15 residues. This CDR3 is CASSWDLSGANVLTF. In nucleotides, the CDR3 is TGTGCCAGCAGTTGGGATTTATCTGGGGCCAACGTCCTGACTTTC.

This clone occurred once. The chain links TRBV4-1 to TRBJ1-1; D perhaps matches TRBD1 (5 bases). Germline CDR1 is MGHRA and CDR2 is YSYEKL. This CDR3 is 16 amino acids long. V dropped 3 bases and J dropped 4 bases, with 18 bases sitting between them. CDR3 sequence reads: CASSQDTSVVSTEAFF. The CDR3 coding sequence is TGCGCCAGCAGCCAGGACACTTCGGTTGTTAGCACTGAAGCTTTCTTT.

CDR3 protein: CASSQDATGTGRYGYTF. In DNA form, the CDR3 reads TGTGCCAGCAGCCAAGACGCGACCGGGACAGGGAGATATGGCTACACCTTC. This chain links TRBV3-1 (or the pseudogene TRBV3-2) with TRBJ1-2; TRBD1 agrees at 9 bases. The CDR3 contains 17 residues. J gave up 5 bases and V 0 bases, and 10 bases lay outside the gene matches. Germline CDR1 is LGHDT and CDR2 is YNNKEL (reference sequence).

The V and J genes are TRBV5-4 and TRBJ1-3; 7 bases are shared with TRBD1. The CDR3 sequence is 15 residues long. CDR1 and CDR2 (germline): SGHNT, YYREEE (reference sequence). With 6 bases clipped from V and 3 bases from J, the junction kept 9 bases outside the gene matches. The CDR3 DNA reads as TGTGCCAGCACCCAGGGGGGTTTTAATGGAAACACCATATATTTT. Its protein product is CASTQGGFNGNTIYF.

This clone was detected only a few times. This sequence joins TRBV9 and TRBJ2-7; TRBD2 matches 9 bases. This CDR3 comprises 14 residues. Germline CDR1 is SGDLS and CDR2 is YYNGEE. V was pared by 10 bases and J by 2 bases, with 10 bases of the junction left unmatched. Here the CDR3 DNA reads TGTGCCGACAAAAGAGCGGGGGGAACCTACGAGCAGTACTTC. Translation gives CADKRAGGTYEQYF.

The CDR3 DNA reads TGCGCCAGCAGCTTGACCTCGACAACCTCTGGAAACACCATATATTTT. Protein sequence: CASSLTSTTSGNTIYF. The rearrangement links TRBV5-1 to TRBJ1-3; no firm D call. CDR3 length: 16 amino acids. Germline CDR1 reads SGHRS; CDR2 reads YFSETQ. The V and J ends lost 1 base and 0 bases respectively, with 11 bases between them.

This chain joins TRBV5-1 and TRBJ2-7; 7 nucleotides line up with TRBD2. Unmatched junction bases numbered 11, after V lost 4 bases and J lost 4 bases. Germline assignment: CDR1 SGHRS and CDR2 YFSETQ. The CDR3 is made up of 15 amino acids. CDR3 protein: CASSVLESGAYEQYF. CDR3 coding DNA: TGCGCCAGCAGCGTCCTTGAAAGCGGGGCTTACGAGCAGTACTTC.

The chain combines TRBV18 with TRBJ1-6; D not certain. From germline, CDR1 is KGHSH and CDR2 LQKENI. The CDR3 loop spans 14 amino acids. Trimming took 2 bases from V and 7 from J, leaving 9 bases between them. Here the CDR3 reads CASSPVLGNSPLHF. The CDR3 DNA sequence: TGTGCCAGCTCACCAGTCCTGGGCAATTCACCCCTCCACTTT.

This sequence joins TRBV27 and TRBJ1-1; the D is unclear. The CDR3 sequence is 11 residues long. The V gene lost 7 bases and the J gene lost 5 bases, with 8 bases spanning the gap. The germline V gene has CDR1 MNHEY and CDR2 SMNVEV (reference sequence). CDR3 in DNA: TGTGCCAGCATAACGAGGACTGAAGCTTTCTTT. Translation gives CASITRTEAFF.

J is TRBJ1-4 and V is TRBV13; 7 positions agree with TRBD1. Germline CDR1 reads PRHDT; CDR2 reads FYEKMQ (reference sequence). The V and J ends lost 6 bases and 5 bases, in that order; junction bases with no gene match: 12. CDR3 size: 16 residues. The chain's CDR3 is CASSSQNRDSNEKLFF. CDR3 in DNA: TGTGCCAGCAGTTCGCAAAACCGGGACAGCAATGAAAAACTGTTTTTT.

This chain connects TRBV29-1 to TRBJ1-4; no clear D. Germline V CDR1 and CDR2: SQVTM, ANQGSEA. The CDR3 is 15 residues long. V was shortened by 4 bases and J by 7 bases, with 19 bases between the two germline ends. The CDR3 sequence is CSVGQGWGLSEKLFF. CDR3 sequence (DNA): TGCAGCGTTGGACAAGGGTGGGGATTAAGTGAAAAACTGTTTTTT.

This clone occurred a few times. The chain joins TRBV4-3 to TRBJ1-2, with 7 bases matching TRBD1. The CDR3 has 15 amino acids. Germline V gives CDR1 LGHNA, CDR2 YSLEER. The V segment lost 1 base and the J segment 4 bases; nucleotides outside the gene matches: 6. CDR3: CASSQATTGLYGYTF. CDR3 coding DNA: TGCGCCAGCAGCCAAGCGACGACAGGGCTCTATGGCTACACCTTC.